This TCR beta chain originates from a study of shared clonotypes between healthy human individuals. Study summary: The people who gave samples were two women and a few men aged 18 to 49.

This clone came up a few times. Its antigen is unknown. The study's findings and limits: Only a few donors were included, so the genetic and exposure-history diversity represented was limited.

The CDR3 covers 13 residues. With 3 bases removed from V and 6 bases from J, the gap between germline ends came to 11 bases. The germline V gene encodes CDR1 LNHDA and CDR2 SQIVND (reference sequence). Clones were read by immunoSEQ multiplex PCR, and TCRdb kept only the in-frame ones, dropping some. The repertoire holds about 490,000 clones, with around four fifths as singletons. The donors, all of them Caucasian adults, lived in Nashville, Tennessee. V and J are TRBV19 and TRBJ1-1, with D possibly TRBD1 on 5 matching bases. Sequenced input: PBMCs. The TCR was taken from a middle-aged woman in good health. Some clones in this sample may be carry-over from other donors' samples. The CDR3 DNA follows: TGTGCCAGTAGTATCATAGACAGCGCTGAAGCTTTCTTT. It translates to CASSIIDSAEAFF. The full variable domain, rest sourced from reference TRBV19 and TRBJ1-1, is DGGITQSPKYLFRKEGQNVTLSCEQNLNHDAMYWYRQDPGQGLRLIYYSQIVNDFQKGDIAEGYSVSREKKESFPLTVTSAQKNPTAFYLCASSIIDSAEAFFGQGTRLTVV.